This is a list of T cell receptor beta chains from one sample in a study of T-cell reconstitution after alpha-beta-depleted transplantation in children. TCRdb fed the PCR reads into MiXCR, producing one record per CDR3 protein. The sample has 70,000 to 95,000 distinct CDR3 sequences; roughly 18% are singletons. The sequencing used PBMCs, mostly from graft donor cells, collected 360 days after TCRalphabeta/CD19-depleted stem cell transplant. The receptors here all came from a male patient aged 2 to 9 who had a stem cell transplant for acute lymphoblastic leukemia, so the T cells may come from the graft donor. CDR3s include the opening cysteine and the closing phenylalanine or tryptophan. Each record gives: clone size, V gene, J gene, D gene, CDR3 DNA, CDR3 protein. D genes are given only for firm matches. Size is stated for part of the rows, as once, few or many counts, or as a class when the clone is expanded.

size: -
V: TRBV7-9
J: TRBJ2-2
D: TRBD1
DNA: TGTGCCAGCAGCTTAGTCCAGGGGGCGGCCGGGGAGCTGTTTTTT
CDR3: CASSLVQGAAGELFF

size: -
V: TRBV10-3
J: TRBJ2-1
D: TRBD2
DNA: TGTGCCATCAGTGAAGGTTTAGCGGGAGGCTACAATGAGCAGTTCTTC
CDR3: CAISEGLAGGYNEQFF

size: many
V: TRBV7-2
J: TRBJ2-3
D: -
DNA: TGTGCCAGCAGCGCCGGAGATACGCAGTATTTT
CDR3: CASSAGDTQYF

size: -
V: TRBV5-5
J: TRBJ2-1
D: -
DNA: TGTGCCAGCAGCCCAGTAGACAGGGGAGGGCACAATGAGCAGTTCTTC
CDR3: CASSPVDRGGHNEQFF

size: few
V: TRBV4-1
J: TRBJ1-5
D: -
DNA: TGCGCCAGCAGCCAAGCAGGGGCTCGGCCCCAGCATTTT
CDR3: CASSQAGARPQHF

size: many
V: TRBV11-2
J: TRBJ2-3
D: -
DNA: TGTGCCAGCAGCCGGACACATTCCCCAGATACGCAGTATTTT
CDR3: CASSRTHSPDTQYF

size: few
V: TRBV11-1
J: TRBJ2-4
D: -
DNA: TGTGCCAGCAGCTTGGCCGGGCGTGGCCTGACTAAGCCCAAAAACATTCAGTACTTC
CDR3: CASSLAGRGLTKPKNIQYF

size: many
V: TRBV10-3
J: TRBJ1-1
D: -
DNA: TGTGCCATCAGTGGACCAGGGGTGACTGAAGCTTTCTTT
CDR3: CAISGPGVTEAFF

size: few
V: TRBV7-2
J: TRBJ2-7
D: TRBD2
DNA: TGTGCCAGCAGCTCCACTAGCGGAGTACTCTCCTACGAGCAGTACTTC
CDR3: CASSSTSGVLSYEQYF

size: -
V: TRBV5-6
J: TRBJ2-7
D: -
DNA: TGTGCCAGCAGCTTTATCCCGGCCTACGAGCAGTACTTC
CDR3: CASSFIPAYEQYF